These T cell receptor beta chains were read from a single sample in a study of cytomegalovirus exposure and HLA in healthy donors. TCRdb's table, derived via immunoSEQ multiplex PCR, lists solely in-frame clones and lacks some. The table includes about 200,000 clones, approximately 70% detected once. Sequencing used PBMCs. These TCRs come from a man aged 40-50 years in good health and CMV-seropositive. The conserved cysteine and the conserved F or W are not part of the CDR3 here. The size of a clone is reported for some rows only, either as once, few or many, or as a class for expanded clones.

v_call: TRBV5-5; clone_size: .; j_call: TRBJ1-5; cdr3_aa: ASSLEGARNQPQH
v_call: TRBV7-2; clone_size: .; j_call: TRBJ1-5; cdr3_aa: ASSPEGGNQPQH
v_call: TRBV7-8; clone_size: .; j_call: TRBJ2-1; cdr3_aa: ASSPNPLVWNEQF
v_call: TRBV2; clone_size: .; j_call: TRBJ2-2; cdr3_aa: ASTSGGYTGELF
v_call: TRBV18; clone_size: .; j_call: .; cdr3_aa: ASSSTQDEQY
v_call: TRBV5-6; clone_size: once; j_call: TRBJ2-1; cdr3_aa: ASSSQPADVKQF
v_call: TRBV4-1; clone_size: .; j_call: TRBJ2-3; cdr3_aa: ASSPPGLAGLSSTDTQY
v_call: TRBV27; clone_size: .; j_call: TRBJ1-1; cdr3_aa: ASSLTLNTEAF
v_call: TRBV6-5; clone_size: .; j_call: TRBJ1-3; cdr3_aa: ASSPDSTSGNTIY
v_call: TRBV19; clone_size: .; j_call: TRBJ1-6; cdr3_aa: ASSRTASSSYNSPLH
v_call: TRBV7-8; clone_size: once; j_call: TRBJ1-3; cdr3_aa: ASSNREAAGNTIY
v_call: TRBV2; clone_size: .; j_call: TRBJ1-2; cdr3_aa: ASSFSGQDGYT
v_call: TRBV27; clone_size: few; j_call: .; cdr3_aa: ASSTDGRVHEQY
v_call: TRBV2; clone_size: .; j_call: TRBJ2-2; cdr3_aa: ASSEETGNTGELF
v_call: TRBV19; clone_size: few; j_call: TRBJ1-5; cdr3_aa: ASSLQGWGQPQH
v_call: TRBV18; clone_size: .; j_call: TRBJ2-3; cdr3_aa: ASSPNLAGADTQY
v_call: TRBV4-3; clone_size: .; j_call: TRBJ1-6; cdr3_aa: ASSQGLGTANSPLH
v_call: TRBV19; clone_size: .; j_call: TRBJ1-1; cdr3_aa: ASTPASDTEAF
v_call: TRBV10-3; clone_size: few; j_call: TRBJ1-4; cdr3_aa: ATTQPGSDEKLF
v_call: TRBV28; clone_size: .; j_call: TRBJ2-4; cdr3_aa: ASSSFGEVPAKNIQY
v_call: TRBV5-1; clone_size: few; j_call: TRBJ2-7; cdr3_aa: ASSSGHDEQY
v_call: TRBV19; clone_size: .; j_call: TRBJ1-4; cdr3_aa: ASSIRQQPNEKLF
v_call: TRBV6-5; clone_size: .; j_call: TRBJ2-1; cdr3_aa: ASSYSNRGKNEQF
v_call: TRBV5-1; clone_size: few; j_call: TRBJ2-5; cdr3_aa: ASSRGAIEETQY
v_call: TRBV7-2; clone_size: .; j_call: TRBJ2-5; cdr3_aa: ASSLTGEETQY
v_call: TRBV28; clone_size: .; j_call: TRBJ2-3; cdr3_aa: ASPPGLAASSTDTQY
v_call: TRBV4-1; clone_size: .; j_call: TRBJ1-6; cdr3_aa: ASTSQPGAHNSPLH
v_call: TRBV27; clone_size: .; j_call: TRBJ1-1; cdr3_aa: ASKQGGGIPEAF
v_call: TRBV6-1; clone_size: .; j_call: .; cdr3_aa: ASSALGGIYEQY
v_call: TRBV5-1; clone_size: .; j_call: TRBJ2-5; cdr3_aa: ASTTSGGAEETQY
v_call: TRBV2; clone_size: few; j_call: TRBJ2-4; cdr3_aa: ASSEWLAGGPIEKNIQY
v_call: TRBV7-2; clone_size: once; j_call: TRBJ2-7; cdr3_aa: ASSLAGGAAGWYEQY
v_call: TRBV29-1; clone_size: .; j_call: TRBJ2-2; cdr3_aa: SVVVGGTGELF
v_call: TRBV5-1; clone_size: .; j_call: TRBJ2-2; cdr3_aa: ASSPGTNTGELF
v_call: TRBV7-9; clone_size: .; j_call: TRBJ2-1; cdr3_aa: ASSLAGSSYNEQF
v_call: TRBV5-1; clone_size: .; j_call: TRBJ1-1; cdr3_aa: ASSRDRGSGGTEAF
v_call: TRBV6-5; clone_size: .; j_call: TRBJ2-3; cdr3_aa: ASRLGGGRTDTQY
v_call: TRBV7-3; clone_size: .; j_call: TRBJ2-3; cdr3_aa: ASSLGHTDTQY
v_call: TRBV14; clone_size: .; j_call: TRBJ1-6; cdr3_aa: ASSQVGGGSPLH